A single sample gave rise to the 21 T cell receptor beta chains below, sequenced in a study of cytomegalovirus exposure and HLA in healthy donors. The PCR used 60 Vbeta and 13 Jbeta primers. TCRdb keeps only in-frame clones here, not all; method: immunoSEQ multiplex PCR. The sample holds fewer than 250,000 clones; about 80% are singletons and the top ten take over 1.5%. The specimen was PBMCs. Receptor source: a male donor in good health and CMV-seronegative.

The rearrangement links TRBV5-6 to TRBJ2-1, with TRBD2 matching 10 bases. J lost 7 bases, V lost 3 bases, and 7 bases had no gene match. Per the germline V gene, CDR1 is SGHDT and CDR2 is YYEEEE. The CDR3 runs to 15 residues. The CDR3 is CASSSAGGRRNEQFF. CDR3 DNA: TGTGCCAGCAGCTCAGCGGGGGGGCGGCGGAATGAGCAGTTCTTC.

The rearrangement joins TRBV7-9 to TRBJ2-6, with 7 nucleotides matching TRBD1. The germline V gene encodes CDR1 SEHNR and CDR2 FQNEAQ (reference sequence). The J segment lost 0 bases and the V segment lost 5 bases, leaving 1 base of the junction unmatched. The length of the CDR3 is 15 residues. CDR3 loop: CASSPGGSGANVLTF. The CDR3 DNA is TGTGCCAGCAGCCCAGGGGGCTCTGGGGCCAACGTCCTGACTTTC.

The chain has TRBV6-4 and TRBJ2-2, with D uncertain. The CDR3 consists of 13 residues. Trimming shortened V by 3 bases and J by 3 bases, and 5 bases separated the two germline ends. CDR1 and CDR2 from the germline V gene are MRHNA and SNTAGT. The CDR3 DNA sequence: TGTGCCAGCAGTGAGGCCGACACCGGGGAGCTGTTTTTT. Translation gives CASSEADTGELFF.

The V and J genes are TRBV5-6 and TRBJ2-7; possible D gene TRBD2, 6 bases. The CDR3 has 14 residues. From germline, CDR1 is SGHDT and CDR2 YYEEEE. V lost 4 bases and J 6 bases, leaving 17 bases between the germline ends. The CDR3 DNA reads as TGTGCCAGCAGCATCCCTCCCGGGACTGTCGAGCAGTACTTC. Amino acid sequence: CASSIPPGTVEQYF.

The chain has TRBV5-4 and TRBJ2-7; 10 nucleotides match TRBD1. The length of the CDR3 is 16 residues. Trimming removed 3 bases from V and 1 base from J; junction bases left unmatched: 7. Germline CDR1 reads SGHNT; CDR2 reads YYREEE (reference sequence). CDR3 sequence (DNA): TGTGCCAGCAGCTCCCGGGACAGGGGTGGTTCCTACGAGCAGTACTTC. Its protein product is CASSSRDRGGSYEQYF.

In the case of this clone: One end of the junction fails to match germline, which may point to a read error. The chain uses TRBV7-9 and TRBJ2-7; D remains ambiguous. This CDR3 region has 12 residues. CDR1 SEHNR and CDR2 FQNEAQ come from the germline V gene (reference sequence). As DNA, the CDR3 is TGTTCCAGCAGCTTGGCGGCCTACGAGCAGTACTTC. Translating gives CSSSLAAYEQYF.

The V call is TRBV27, the J call TRBJ2-3, with D possibly being TRBD1 (6 bases). Deletions cut 6 bases from V and 1 base from J, with 11 bases between. Germline V gives CDR1 MNHEY, CDR2 SMNVEV (reference sequence). The CDR3 contains 14 residues. The CDR3 DNA sequence: TGTGCCAGCAGCGGACAGCCAGGCACAGATACGCAGTATTTT. This codes for CASSGQPGTDTQYF.

J is TRBJ2-1 and V is TRBV11-2; 8 bases align to TRBD2. Germline assignment: CDR1 SGHAT and CDR2 FQNNGV. After removal of 2 bases from V and 0 bases from J, the junction contained 6 bases not matched to a gene. The CDR3 consists of 17 residues. CDR3 region: CASSLKPGTSSYNEQFF. As DNA, the CDR3 is TGTGCCAGCAGCTTAAAACCCGGGACTAGCTCCTACAATGAGCAGTTCTTC.

The chain uses TRBV5-3 and TRBJ2-3; 8 bases map to TRBD1. TRBV5-3 is identified as an open reading frame with a role that is uncertain. Losses at the gene ends were 5 bases for V and 1 base for J; bases not matched to a gene: 6. This CDR3 region has 15 residues. As DNA, the CDR3 is TGTGCCAGAAGGTCCGACAGGGGAGGCACAGATACGCAGTATTTT. Translating gives CARRSDRGGTDTQYF.

This clone has a handful of counts. V is TRBV28 and J is TRBJ2-7, with TRBD1 matching 7 bases. The CDR3 is made up of 16 amino acids. V trimming: 2 bases; J trimming: 0 bases; junction bases outside the gene matches: 7. From germline, CDR1 is MDHEN and CDR2 SYDVKM. The CDR3 sequence is CASSLGVGDSSYEQYF. The DNA for the CDR3 is TGTGCCAGCAGTTTAGGGGTCGGGGACAGCTCCTACGAGCAGTACTTC.

This clone was detected only a few times. V and J are TRBV19 and TRBJ1-4; 9 positions match TRBD1. V dropped 6 bases and J dropped 7; count of bases not matched to a gene: 6. Germline V gene data show CDR1 as LNHDA and CDR2 as SQIVND (reference sequence). The length of the CDR3 is 14 residues. CDR3 sequence reads: CASRSGQGREKLFF. Here the CDR3 DNA reads TGTGCCAGTAGATCGGGACAGGGACGTGAAAAACTGTTTTTT. The full variable domain, rest sourced from reference TRBV19 and TRBJ1-4, is DGGITQSPKYLFRKEGQNVTLSCEQNLNHDAMYWYRQDPGQGLRLIYYSQIVNDFQKGDIAEGYSVSREKKESFPLTVTSAQKNPTAFYLCASRSGQGREKLFFGSGTQLSVL.

V and J are TRBV4-2 and TRBJ2-5; no clear D. Trimming shortened V by 0 bases and J by 5 bases, and 4 bases separated the two germline ends. The CDR3 runs 12 residues. Germline V gene data show CDR1 as LGHNA and CDR2 as YNFKEQ. The CDR3 bases are TGTGCCAGCAGCCAAGAACGGGAGACCCAGTACTTC. As protein: CASSQERETQYF.

J is TRBJ2-7 and V is TRBV11-2; perhaps TRBD2 as D (6 bases). Trimming took off 1 base at V and 0 bases at J, with 7 bases between the two ends. CDR3 length: 14 amino acids. The germline V gene has CDR1 SGHAT and CDR2 FQNNGV. The CDR3 bases are TGTGCCAGCAGCTTAGTGGGGGGCTCCTACGAGCAGTACTTC. This translates into CASSLVGGSYEQYF.

J is TRBJ2-1 and V is TRBV4-3, with TRBD1 identical over 7 bases. Germline trimming cut 4 bases from V and 4 bases from J; bases unmatched to any gene: 10. The CDR3 length is 16 residues. Germline lookup yields CDR1 LGHNA and CDR2 YSLEER. The CDR3 spells CASSPFRAGGYNEQFF. The CDR3 bases are TGCGCCAGCAGCCCATTTCGGGCAGGGGGTTACAATGAGCAGTTCTTC.

The V call is TRBV6-1, the J call TRBJ1-4; no clear D gene. CDR3 length: 14 residues. V lost 2 bases and J lost 8, with 12 bases in between. Germline V gene lookup returns CDR1 MNHNS and CDR2 SASEGT. Written as DNA, the CDR3 is TGTGCCAGCAGTGAACAAGGAATCGGGGAAAAACTGTTTTTT. Protein sequence: CASSEQGIGEKLFF.

This chain links TRBV2 with TRBJ1-2; D not resolved. Per the germline V gene, CDR1 is SNHLY and CDR2 is FYNNEI. This CDR3 spans 13 amino acids. Trimming stripped 3 bases from V and 5 bases from J, with 10 bases between. The CDR3 sequence is CASSEEGRYGYTF. CDR3 DNA: TGTGCCAGCAGTGAGGAGGGTCGTTATGGCTACACCTTC.

V and J are TRBV7-2 and TRBJ1-3, with 9 bases fitting TRBD1. J gave up 4 bases and V 6 bases, and 7 bases lay outside the gene matches. CDR1 and CDR2 from the germline V gene are SGHTA and FQGNSA. This CDR3 region has 15 residues. CDR3 amino acids: CASSFDRGAGNTIYF. The CDR3, as DNA: TGTGCCAGCAGTTTTGACAGGGGGGCCGGAAACACCATATATTTT.

This clone was picked up one time. This rearrangement joins TRBV9 to TRBJ2-1; 8 positions agree with TRBD2. The CDR3 consists of 16 residues. Per germline, CDR1 SGDLS and CDR2 YYNGEE. With 0 bases clipped from V and 4 bases from J, the junction kept 6 bases outside the gene matches. CDR3 protein: CASSVVERGMYNEQFF. The CDR3 DNA is TGTGCCAGCAGCGTAGTGGAGCGGGGGATGTACAATGAGCAGTTCTTC. The full variable domain, with the rest looked up from reference TRBV9 and TRBJ2-1, is DSGVTQTPKHLITATGQRVTLRCSPRSGDLSVYWYQQSLDQGLQFLIQYYNGEERAKGNILERFSAQQFPDLHSELNLSSLELGDSALYFCASSVVERGMYNEQFFGPGTRLTVL.

The chain uses TRBV5-6 and TRBJ1-1; D perhaps matches TRBD1 (6 bases). The CDR3 extends over 15 amino acids. Trimming shortened V by 4 bases and J by 3 bases, and 16 bases separated the two germline ends. Germline assignment: CDR1 SGHDT and CDR2 YYEEEE. This CDR3 is CASSIEGGVDTEAFF. In DNA form, the CDR3 reads TGTGCCAGCAGCATAGAAGGGGGGGTGGACACTGAAGCTTTCTTT.

This clone has only a few counts. The chain joins TRBV4-3 to TRBJ1-5; D is unclear. The CDR3 loop spans 16 amino acids. The germline V and J ends were trimmed by 4 bases and 2 bases, with 15 bases remaining between them. Germline V gene data show CDR1 as LGHNA and CDR2 as YSLEER. The CDR3, as DNA: TGCGCCAGCAGCCTTGGCGGGCGGGAAGGCAATCAGCCCCAGCATTTT. Protein sequence: CASSLGGREGNQPQHF.

The V call is TRBV5-1, the J call TRBJ1-3; weak D call: TRBD1 (6 bases). This CDR3 is 16 amino acids long. Germline V gene data show CDR1 as SGHRS and CDR2 as YFSETQ. Trimming took 4 bases from V and 1 from J, leaving 15 bases between them. Here the CDR3 reads CASSGGQFPSGNTIYF. The CDR3 coding sequence is TGCGCCAGCAGCGGCGGACAGTTCCCGTCTGGAAACACCATATATTTT.